The sequence of this TCR beta chain was determined in a study of blood T cell repertoires in COVID-19 (TCRdb year 2020). General notes on the study: Samples covering the acute and convalescent phases of COVID-19 were provided by collaborators in the United States, Italy and Spain. Deeply sampled blood TCRbeta repertoires from subjects exposed to, actively infected with, or recovered from COVID-19 were included in the dataset. Samples came from the ongoing ImmuneRACE study (first 160 participants) plus 1,254 subjects from 6 global collaborators. The repertoires were released in a freely available public database intended as a resource for research on the immune response to SARS-CoV-2. Nearly every sample came with metadata listing a de-identified subject ID, COVID-19 status, age in years and sex. The prospective study material was composed of cDNA or gDNA derived from T cells, B-cell-depleted T cells, or PBMCs. Where HLA class I and class II types were available, the types were taken from metadata supplied by the sample provider, not from assay-based typing. General study outcomes and caveats: The quantity of clinical and demographic metadata differed by source and by participant and was supplied without curation.

The germline V and J ends show losses of 2 bases and 2 bases respectively, and no gene match explains 7 bases of the junction. Sequences LNHDA (CDR1) and SQIVND (CDR2) are obtained from the germline V gene (reference sequence). The cysteine opens and the phenylalanine closes a CDR3 of 17 amino acids. Kept here is only the CDR3 DNA, which spans 51 bases and is read in frame from base 1. TCRbeta CDR3 regions were amplified from genomic DNA by means of the immunoSEQ Assay, a bias-controlled multiplex PCR. Per the source publication's procedure: Nucleated cell counts per sample were estimated from amplification of reference gene primers within the assay. Sequence reads were collapsed and filtered to measure the absolute abundance of every unique TCRbeta CDR3 rearrangement. For each sample, productive Simpson clonality was calculated as the square root of Simpson's diversity index across productive rearrangements. TCRdb re-hosts the immuneACCESS table, in-frame sequences only. Its copies lack some clones; in the studies checked, an unresolved V gene accounts for under half of them, and the cause for the rest is not known. Clone size and V and J calls were adopted from that table, with D and trimming inferred from the DNA. The sample table contains approximately 170,000 clones; only one count was recorded for 80% to 90% of them. Of the sample, 2.5% to 3% falls within the top ten clones.

Details on this clone: Its antigen remains undetermined. It has no much larger one-base neighbor in the sample; base qualities were not kept.

One collaborating source in Seattle enrolled patients while the patients were actively infected and followed the patients over time throughout the course of disease. Each collaborating institution followed its own protocols to collect whole blood in K2EDTA tubes. For TCRbeta analysis, collaborators shipped samples in one of three forms: frozen whole blood, isolated PBMCs, or DNA extracted from either of those sample types. The rearranged segments are TRBV19 and TRBJ1-4, with 8 central nucleotides matching TRBD1. Sequenced: peripheral blood. The sequence was obtained from an elderly woman with COVID-19, enrolled during active disease. The DNA sequence is given as TGTGCCAGTAGTATATTCCAGGGGGCGGCCACTAATGAAAAACTGTTTTTT. Its amino acids are CASSIFQGAATNEKLFF.